This is a list of T cell receptor beta chains from one sample in a study of blood T cell repertoires in COVID-19. Here immunoSEQ multiplex PCR was the method, and the copy in TCRdb shows in-frame clones only, minus some. This sample carries under 200,000 clones, about 87% of them seen once, and the ten largest clones take 3% to 4.5%. The material sequenced was peripheral blood. The receptors were sampled from a man between 18 and 29 years old with active or convalescent COVID-19. CDR3s include the opening cysteine and the closing phenylalanine or tryptophan. The D gene is left open where the match is weak. Clone size is given for some rows only: seen once, a few or many times, or a class if the clone is expanded.

v_call: TRBV13
j_call: TRBJ2-7
d_call: TRBD1
clone_size: once
cdr3_aa: CASSTPSGTGNSYEQYF
cdr3_nt: TGTGCCAGCAGCACACCCTCCGGGACAGGGAACTCCTACGAGCAGTACTTC

v_call: TRBV7-7
j_call: TRBJ2-3
d_call: .
clone_size: .
cdr3_aa: CASSSSGTSDTQYF
cdr3_nt: TGTGCCAGCAGCTCATCCGGGACATCAGATACGCAGTATTTT

v_call: TRBV28
j_call: TRBJ1-5
d_call: .
clone_size: .
cdr3_aa: CASTMSGFWQPQHF
cdr3_nt: TGTGCCAGCACCATGTCCGGGTTTTGGCAGCCCCAGCATTTT

v_call: TRBV7-2
j_call: TRBJ2-1
d_call: TRBD1
clone_size: .
cdr3_aa: CASSLVGTGLENEQFF
cdr3_nt: TGTGCCAGCAGCTTAGTTGGGACAGGGTTGGAGAATGAGCAGTTCTTC

v_call: TRBV6-5
j_call: TRBJ1-2
d_call: TRBD1
clone_size: .
cdr3_aa: CASSQRQGVGYGYTF
cdr3_nt: TGTGCCAGCAGCCAACGACAGGGCGTTGGCTATGGCTACACCTTC

v_call: TRBV29-1
j_call: TRBJ1-1
d_call: .
clone_size: .
cdr3_aa: CSARRGSTEAFF
cdr3_nt: TGCAGCGCCCGCAGGGGATCAACTGAAGCTTTCTTT

v_call: TRBV27
j_call: TRBJ1-4
d_call: TRBD1
clone_size: .
cdr3_aa: CASSLLPAGTEEKLFF
cdr3_nt: TGTGCCAGCAGTTTATTGCCCGCCGGGACAGAAGAAAAACTGTTTTTT

v_call: TRBV28
j_call: TRBJ1-5
d_call: .
clone_size: .
cdr3_aa: CASSLIPKTEEPQHF
cdr3_nt: TGTGCCAGCAGCCTTATACCAAAAACCGAGGAGCCCCAGCATTTT

v_call: TRBV5-8
j_call: TRBJ1-4
d_call: TRBD1
clone_size: .
cdr3_aa: CASSWGQGATNEKLFF
cdr3_nt: TGTGCCAGCAGCTGGGGACAGGGGGCAACTAATGAAAAACTGTTTTTT

v_call: TRBV7-3
j_call: TRBJ2-5
d_call: TRBD2
clone_size: .
cdr3_aa: CASSLGLEETQYF
cdr3_nt: TGTGCCAGCAGCCTGGGACTAGAAGAGACCCAGTACTTC

v_call: TRBV27
j_call: TRBJ2-2
d_call: .
clone_size: .
cdr3_aa: CASSLRILAVNTGELFF
cdr3_nt: TGTGCCAGCAGCCTCCGCATCTTAGCGGTGAACACCGGGGAGCTGTTTTTT

v_call: TRBV19
j_call: TRBJ2-1
d_call: .
clone_size: .
cdr3_aa: CASSIVAGLSGEQFF
cdr3_nt: TGTGCCAGTAGTATAGTTGCGGGGTTATCTGGTGAGCAGTTCTTC

v_call: TRBV5-4
j_call: TRBJ2-6
d_call: TRBD2
clone_size: .
cdr3_aa: CAATSGSDSGANVLTF
cdr3_nt: TGTGCCGCTACTAGCGGGAGTGATTCTGGGGCCAACGTCCTGACTTTC

v_call: TRBV2
j_call: TRBJ2-2
d_call: .
clone_size: .
cdr3_aa: CASRVSTITGELFF
cdr3_nt: TGTGCCAGCAGGGTTTCGACTATCACCGGGGAGCTGTTTTTT

v_call: TRBV9
j_call: TRBJ2-6
d_call: .
clone_size: few
cdr3_aa: CASNRGGYSGANVLTF
cdr3_nt: TGTGCCAGCAATCGCGGCGGCTACTCTGGGGCCAACGTCCTGACTTTC

v_call: TRBV14
j_call: TRBJ2-3
d_call: TRBD2
clone_size: once
cdr3_aa: CASSLISGGLTDTQYF
cdr3_nt: TGTGCCAGCAGCCTAATTAGCGGGGGGCTCACAGATACGCAGTATTTT

v_call: TRBV24-1
j_call: TRBJ2-1
d_call: .
clone_size: .
cdr3_aa: CATSDVRQQQFF
cdr3_nt: TGTGCCACCAGTGATGTTCGACAGCAGCAGTTCTTC

v_call: TRBV10-3
j_call: TRBJ1-1
d_call: .
clone_size: .
cdr3_aa: CAIGWGQNTEAFF
cdr3_nt: TGTGCCATCGGATGGGGACAGAACACTGAAGCTTTCTTT

v_call: TRBV5-1
j_call: TRBJ2-2
d_call: .
clone_size: .
cdr3_aa: CASSLFTGQTGIGELFF
cdr3_nt: TGCGCCAGCAGCTTGTTTACGGGACAAACCGGTATCGGGGAGCTGTTTTTT

v_call: TRBV12-3/TRBV12-4
j_call: TRBJ1-5
d_call: .
clone_size: .
cdr3_aa: CASSSEGNQPQHF
cdr3_nt: TGTGCCAGCAGTTCAGAGGGCAATCAGCCCCAGCATTTT

v_call: TRBV28
j_call: TRBJ1-5
d_call: TRBD1
clone_size: once
cdr3_aa: CASRLRGQGAAVSNQPQHF
cdr3_nt: TGTGCCAGCAGGCTGCGGGGGCAGGGGGCGGCAGTAAGCAATCAGCCCCAGCATTTT

v_call: TRBV11-3
j_call: TRBJ2-1
d_call: TRBD2
clone_size: .
cdr3_aa: CASSSRLAGGTDEQFF
cdr3_nt: TGTGCCAGCAGCTCAAGATTAGCGGGAGGTACGGATGAGCAGTTCTTC

v_call: TRBV14
j_call: TRBJ2-6
d_call: TRBD1
clone_size: .
cdr3_aa: CASSQEYRGLANVLTF
cdr3_nt: TGTGCCAGCAGCCAAGAGTACAGGGGGCTGGCCAACGTCCTGACTTTC

v_call: TRBV4-1
j_call: TRBJ1-2
d_call: .
clone_size: .
cdr3_aa: CASSQDLVTGGGYTF
cdr3_nt: TGCGCCAGCAGCCAAGATTTGGTCACAGGCGGTGGCTACACCTTC